This TCR beta chain was obtained from a study of CD8+ T cells in alopecia areata. Study-level points and caveats: Many of the expanded lesional clones endured in scalp and blood while on tofacitinib. Scalp clonality and expanded CD8+ clones among the top 100 showed significant decreases with tofacitinib. Sequences from scalp samples also cover resident alphabeta T cells of normal skin.

Treatment of the sample: oral pan-JAK inhibitor, 5-10 mg twice daily. Peripheral blood and lesional scalp punch biopsies were taken from alopecia areata patients. The authors extracted RNA and reverse transcribed it into cDNA as the sequencing template. Method: immunoSEQ multiplex PCR; TCRdb's copy keeps in-frame clones and lacks some. The profile shows some 190,000 clones, 51% of them singletons. Concerning this clone: The antigen is unknown.

The germline gives CDR1 MNHEY, CDR2 SMNVEV (reference sequence). This CDR3 is built from 13 residues. V gave up 2 bases and J gave up 8 bases, with 10 bases separating them. The chain combines TRBV27 with TRBJ2-1; D possibly corresponds to TRBD1 (6 bases). This clonotype was obtained from a human donor with alopecia areata. The input for sequencing was CD8+ T cells sorted from blood, taken at week 52, from a patient treated with tofacitinib. CDR3 amino acids: CASSLNRVDEQFF. CDR3 bases: TGTGCCAGCAGTTTAAACAGGGTAGATGAGCAGTTCTTC.